The rows below give T cell receptor beta chains drawn from one sample of a study of CD8 T cells in Susac syndrome. TCRdb itself ran the immunoSEQ multiplex PCR reads through MiXCR, one entry per CDR3 protein. The sample has about 130,000 distinct CDR3 sequences; over 80% are singletons. The sample consisted of CD8+ T cells from PBMCs. These receptors were obtained from a human donor with multiple sclerosis. Both conserved end residues are part of each CDR3. The D gene is left open where the match is weak. Rows give clone size only sometimes, using once, few, many, or a class for an expanded clone.

cdr3_aa,cdr3_nt,d_call,v_call,j_call,clone_size
CASSFGLAGGLSYNEQFF,TGTGCCAGCAGCTTTGGGCTAGCGGGAGGTCTCTCCTACAATGAGCAGTTCTTC,TRBD2,TRBV7-9,TRBJ2-1,.
CASSNRVSGGAGWSYEQYF,TGTGCCAGCAGCAACCGCGTTAGCGGGGGGGCCGGTTGGTCCTACGAGCAGTACTTC,.,TRBV21-1,TRBJ2-7,.
CATSRTSGQETQYF,TGTGCCACCTCTCGGACTAGCGGCCAAGAGACCCAGTACTTC,TRBD2,TRBV7-9,TRBJ2-5,.
CAISEFAGGQDTQYF,TGTGCCATCAGTGAGTTCGCGGGGGGGCAAGATACGCAGTATTTT,TRBD2,TRBV10-3,TRBJ2-3,once
CASSGHFGAAGANVLTF,TGTGCCAGCAGTGGACACTTTGGGGCGGCTGGGGCCAACGTCCTGACTTTC,.,TRBV2,TRBJ2-6,.
CASSFLRLEGYNEQFF,TGTGCCAGCAGCTTCCTCCGACTAGAAGGTTACAATGAGCAGTTCTTC,.,TRBV11-2,TRBJ2-1,once
CASSSPRLAGGGGELFF,TGTGCCAGCAGTTCTCCACGACTAGCGGGAGGCGGGGGGGAGCTGTTTTTT,TRBD2,TRBV27,TRBJ2-2,once
CSARLPVNNEQFF,TGCAGTGCTAGACTACCCGTGAACAATGAGCAGTTCTTC,.,TRBV20-1,TRBJ2-1,.
CASSYPSAGTYNEQFF,TGTGCCAGCAGTTACCCTTCAGCGGGTACCTACAATGAGCAGTTCTTC,.,TRBV6-2/TRBV6-3,TRBJ2-1,few
CASSPSVGRGNGYTF,TGTGCCAGCAGCCCTTCGGTGGGCAGGGGAAATGGCTACACCTTC,.,TRBV7-9,TRBJ1-2,.
CASRASYNTEAFF,TGCGCCAGTCGCGCATCCTATAACACTGAAGCTTTCTTT,.,TRBV4-1,TRBJ1-1,.
CASSLDPRGVYEQYF,TGTGCCAGCAGTTTAGATCCGAGGGGGGTCTACGAGCAGTACTTC,.,TRBV27,TRBJ2-7,.
CSVEGDNPYEQYF,TGCAGCGTTGAGGGAGACAATCCCTACGAGCAGTACTTC,.,TRBV29-1,TRBJ2-7,.
CASSDSLYGYTF,TGTGCCAGCTCCGACAGCCTCTATGGCTACACCTTC,.,TRBV2,TRBJ1-2,.
CSADRPGNTEAFF,TGCAGTGCGGACCGACCTGGGAACACTGAAGCTTTCTTT,.,TRBV20-1,TRBJ1-1,once
CSVEDGESSYNEQFF,TGCAGCGTTGAAGATGGGGAGAGCTCCTACAATGAGCAGTTCTTC,.,TRBV29-1,TRBJ2-1,.
CASSQGSSGRDNEQFF,TGCGCCAGCAGCCAAGGGTCTAGCGGGAGGGACAATGAGCAGTTCTTC,TRBD2,TRBV4-3,TRBJ2-1,.
CASSSVLGSYNEQFF,TGTGCCAGCAGTTCAGTGTTGGGCTCCTACAATGAGCAGTTCTTC,.,TRBV28,TRBJ2-1,.
CASSCILDGPYEQYF,TGTGCCAGCAGTTGCATACTGGACGGCCCCTACGAGCAGTACTTC,.,TRBV28,TRBJ2-7,.
CASSFELKSDTQYF,TGTGCCAGCAGTTTCGAACTTAAATCGGATACGCAGTATTTT,.,TRBV28,TRBJ2-3,.
CASSPTPQGTEAFF,TGTGCCAGCAGTCCGACCCCCCAGGGCACTGAAGCTTTCTTT,.,TRBV27,TRBJ1-1,.
CASSIGTTEAFF,TGTGCCAGTAGTATCGGGACCACTGAAGCTTTCTTT,.,TRBV19,TRBJ1-1,.
CASNPPEGRTEAFF,TGTGCCAGCAACCCGCCCGAGGGGCGCACTGAAGCTTTCTTT,.,TRBV2,TRBJ1-1,.
CALEQGTYNSPLHF,TGTGCGTTAGAACAGGGGACCTATAATTCACCCCTCCACTTT,TRBD1,TRBV19,TRBJ1-6,.
CASSQDRPGLGTDTQYF,TGCGCCAGCAGCCAAGATCGCCCGGGGTTGGGAACGGATACGCAGTATTTT,.,TRBV4-1,TRBJ2-3,few
CASSNNQGDTEAFF,TGTGCCAGTAGTAACAATCAGGGAGACACTGAAGCTTTCTTT,.,TRBV19,TRBJ1-1,.
CASSTGLVTSTDTQYF,TGTGCCAGCAGCACCGGACTAGTTACTAGCACAGATACGCAGTATTTT,TRBD2,TRBV9,TRBJ2-3,.
CASSLWAGPSYEQYF,TGTGCCAGCAGTTTATGGGCGGGGCCCTCCTACGAGCAGTACTTC,.,TRBV27,TRBJ2-7,.
CASSLVGDTYEQYF,TGTGCCAGCAGTTTGGTGGGGGATACCTACGAGCAGTACTTC,.,TRBV28,TRBJ2-7,.
CASSIGPSGYNEQFF,TGTGCCAGTAGTATAGGCCCTAGCGGCTACAATGAGCAGTTCTTC,TRBD2,TRBV19,TRBJ2-1,.